This T cell receptor beta chain was recovered during a study of OX40 agonist ivuxolimab in advanced cancers. Study at large: Earlier anti-PD-1, anti-PD-L1 or anti-CTLA-4 therapy was permitted; around 40% had received some. Partial response was recorded in three patients: one hepatocellular carcinoma and two cutaneous melanoma cases. The study, taken as a whole, reports: At doses 0.1 to 3.0 mg/kg, CD4+ and CD8+ clones expanded. Among expanded peripheral T cells, antigen specificity went undetermined.

Method: immunoSEQ multiplex PCR; TCRdb's copy keeps in-frame clones and lacks some. The table lists about 73,000 clones, 84% of them singletons. Remarks on this clone: Its specificity is unknown.

Trimming pared 3 bases from V and 4 bases from J, leaving 24 bases between. Germline CDR1 is SEHNR and CDR2 is FQNEAQ (reference sequence). This CDR3 has 18 residues. The chain links TRBV7-9 to TRBJ1-2; no reliable D call. The clonotype originates from an adult with an advanced solid tumor such as melanoma, head and neck, liver or kidney cancer. Sequenced here: CD4+ or CD8+ T cells sorted from blood, sampled in a trial of the OX40 agonist ivuxolimab. In DNA form, the CDR3 reads TGTGCCAGCAGCTTGGGAAGGGCCACCTCCCGGTTGCGCTATGGCTACACCTTC. Amino acids: CASSLGRATSRLRYGYTF.